This T cell receptor beta chain is from a study of CD8+CD57+ T cells in acquired aplastic anemia. Study at large: Sorted CD4+ and CD8+ cells gave an average of roughly 3.2 ug of DNA. Healthy donors gave approximately 10 million reads on average for CD4+ cells. Study observations and caveats: It was found that more than 25 CD8+ CDR3 sequences were shared between patients and controls.

Investigators profiled TCR beta VDJ and CDR3 from genomic DNA template. TCRdb called the reads again in MiXCR, with one record for every CDR3 protein. The table has roughly 80,000 distinct CDR3 sequences, under 50% seen once. The sample holds many counts of this clonotype. Its matching antigen is unknown. The CDR3 contains 14 residues. Germline loops: CDR1 SGHAT, CDR2 FQDESV (reference sequence). V lost 3 bases, J lost 2 bases, and 10 bases lay in between. Source material: sorted CD4+, CD8+, or CD8+CD57+ T cells (not recorded which) from PBMCs. The sequence was obtained from a human donor in good health, serving as a control. This chain links TRBV11-1 with TRBJ1-1; D might be TRBD1 (6 bases). In nucleotides, the CDR3 is TGTGCCAGCAGCTTCCCCGGGGGCAACACTGAAGCTTTCTTT. It translates to CASSFPGGNTEAFF.